Each of the 19 T cell receptor beta chains below was sequenced from the same sample in a study of OX40 agonist ivuxolimab in advanced cancers. TCRdb's table, derived via immunoSEQ multiplex PCR, lists solely in-frame clones and lacks some. The sample has fewer than 95,000 clones, approximately 90% seen once; the top ten hold under 0.95%. The starting material was CD4+ or CD8+ T cells sorted from blood, obtained in a trial of the OX40 agonist ivuxolimab. These receptors originate from an adult with an advanced solid tumor such as melanoma, head and neck, liver or kidney cancer.

This chain uses TRBV10-3 with TRBJ2-2; the D gene is possibly TRBD1 (7 bases). The CDR3 spans 16 residues. Trimming took 4 bases from V and 5 from J, leaving 17 bases between them. Per the germline V gene, CDR1 is ENHRY and CDR2 is SYGVKD. For the CDR3, the DNA is TGTGCCATCAGTGCCCAGGGGGGAGGTCGGACCGGGGAGCTGTTTTTT. It encodes CAISAQGGGRTGELFF.

The CDR3 region has the DNA TGTGCCAGCAGCCCAACAGGGGTGGGTTACGCCGGGGAGCTGTTTTTT. This gives the protein CASSPTGVGYAGELFF. This chain joins TRBV5-4 and TRBJ2-2, with TRBD1 matching over 7 bases. CDR3 length equals 16 residues. V was pared by 4 bases and J by 6 bases, with 12 bases of the junction left unmatched. Per the germline V gene, CDR1 is SGHNT and CDR2 is YYREEE (reference sequence).

V and J are TRBV5-4 and TRBJ1-1, with 8 bases that match TRBD1. This CDR3 has 16 amino acids. The trim removed 0 bases at V and 0 bases at J, leaving 4 bases unmatched. Per the germline V gene, CDR1 is SGHNT and CDR2 is YYREEE (reference sequence). This CDR3 reads CASSLGQGPLNTEAFF. The CDR3 nucleotides read TGTGCCAGCAGCTTGGGACAGGGGCCATTGAACACTGAAGCTTTCTTT. Based on the CDR3 plus reference TRBV5-4 and TRBJ1-1, the full variable domain is ETGVTQSPTHLIKTRGQQVTLRCSSQSGHNTVSWYQQALGQGPQFIFQYYREEENGRGNFPPRFSGLQFPNYSSELNVNALELDDSALYLCASSLGQGPLNTEAFFGQGTRLTVV.

The V gene is TRBV2, the J gene TRBJ1-2, with D possibly TRBD1 on 5 matching bases. This CDR3 region has 14 residues. V was pared by 6 bases and J by 2 bases, with 13 bases between. The germline V gene has CDR1 SNHLY and CDR2 FYNNEI. DNA for the CDR3: TGTGCCAGCAGGGCCGGGACCGAAAACTATGGCTACACCTTC. This sequence encodes CASRAGTENYGYTF.

The chain has TRBV6-6 and TRBJ1-1; D unresolved. V lost 4 bases and J 1 base, leaving 13 bases between the germline ends. Germline CDR1 MNHNY, CDR2 SVGAGI (reference sequence). The CDR3 length is 15 residues. CDR3: CASSFLQRANTEAFF. CDR3 nucleotides: TGTGCCAGCAGTTTCTTACAGAGAGCGAACACTGAAGCTTTCTTT.

This clone has just one count. V and J are TRBV7-6 and TRBJ2-3; 8 bases line up with TRBD2. Looked up from germline, CDR1 is SGHVS and CDR2 is FNYEAQ. V was pared by 3 bases and J by 2 bases, with 1 base of the junction left unmatched. The CDR3 spans 14 residues. CDR3 DNA: TGTGCCAGCAGCTTGCGGGGGGACACAGATACGCAGTATTTT. This gives the protein CASSLRGDTDTQYF.

The chain is built from TRBV2 and TRBJ2-7; D is uncertain. The V and J ends lost 5 bases and 2 bases respectively, with 4 bases between them. The CDR3 runs to 11 residues. The germline V gene encodes CDR1 SNHLY and CDR2 FYNNEI. CDR3 nucleotide sequence: TGTGCCAGCAGTACCACCTACGAGCAGTACTTC. It encodes CASSTTYEQYF.

This chain joins TRBV7-9 and TRBJ1-1; D remains unclear. Germline assignment: CDR1 SEHNR and CDR2 FQNEAQ (reference sequence). The CDR3 totals 13 residues. Trimming took off 5 bases at V and 6 bases at J, with 13 bases between the two ends. The CDR3 nucleotides read TGTGCCAGCAGCGCATATTTTGGTGCTGAAGCTTTCTTT. This encodes CASSAYFGAEAFF.

The chain employs TRBV5-4 and TRBJ1-3; a weak D match, TRBD1 (5 bases). This CDR3 comprises 16 residues. Between the trimmed V and J ends, which lost 0 bases and 0 bases, there was a span of 10 bases. The germline CDR1 and CDR2 sequences are SGHNT and YYREEE (reference sequence). In DNA, the CDR3 is TGTGCCAGCAGCTTGGTTGCAGGGAACTCTGGAAACACCATATATTTT. Translation: CASSLVAGNSGNTIYF. Filled out from reference TRBV5-4 and TRBJ1-3, the complete variable domain reads ETGVTQSPTHLIKTRGQQVTLRCSSQSGHNTVSWYQQALGQGPQFIFQYYREEENGRGNFPPRFSGLQFPNYSSELNVNALELDDSALYLCASSLVAGNSGNTIYFGEGSWLTVV.

The gene calls are TRBV14 and TRBJ1-1; D is undetermined. This CDR3 is 14 amino acids long. Trimming took off 0 bases at V and 1 base at J, with 6 bases between the two ends. Germline CDR1 and CDR2: SGHDN and FVKESK. The CDR3 here is CASSQEVANTEAFF. The CDR3 DNA is TGTGCCAGCAGCCAAGAGGTCGCGAACACTGAAGCTTTCTTT.

The J gene is TRBJ2-3, the V gene TRBV7-2; 9 bases line up with TRBD2. V was clipped by 5 bases and J by 3 bases; unmatched bases: 15. The germline V gene has CDR1 SGHTA and CDR2 FQGNSA. The length of the CDR3 is 18 residues. Written as DNA, the CDR3 is TGTGCCAGCAGCCCTAGTGGTAGCGGGAGAATGCGGACAGATACGCAGTATTTT. It is translated as CASSPSGSGRMRTDTQYF.

Only one count was recorded for this clone. An end of the junction does not agree with germline; a read error may underlie this. The V call is TRBV9, the J call TRBJ2-2; D unresolved. The CDR3 extends over 16 amino acids. Germline V gene lookup returns CDR1 SGDLS and CDR2 YYNGEE. CDR3 loop: CASGVDPASSTGELFF. The CDR3 bases are TGTGCCAGCGGCGTAGATCCAGCGTCGTCCACCGGGGAGCTGTTTTTT.

The chain employs TRBV28 and TRBJ2-1, with 14 bases matching TRBD2. V lost 6 bases and J lost 9; bases outside the gene matches: 22. This CDR3 contains 20 residues. Germline CDR1 MDHEN, CDR2 SYDVKM. CDR3 in DNA: TGTGCCAGCAGCCAATCGGGACTAGCGGGAGCTGGATCTCATAGTCCTGAGCAGTTCTTC. Encoded protein: CASSQSGLAGAGSHSPEQFF.

This clone was counted a single time. The chain employs TRBV6-1 and TRBJ2-7; D is undetermined. Germline CDR1 and CDR2: MNHNS and SASEGT. The CDR3 runs 13 residues. V lost 7 bases, J lost 2 bases, and 12 bases lay in between. CDR3: CASTLPAPYEQYF. For the CDR3, the DNA is TGTGCCAGCACCCTCCCCGCCCCCTACGAGCAGTACTTC.

The V gene is TRBV6-1, the J gene TRBJ2-1; possibly TRBD2 for D (5 bases). Trimming took off 2 bases at V and 0 bases at J, with 14 bases between the two ends. The CDR3 is made up of 17 amino acids. CDR1 is MNHNS, CDR2 SASEGT, per germline. This CDR3 reads CASSELWLGSSYNEQFF. CDR3 bases: TGTGCCAGCAGTGAATTATGGTTAGGGAGCTCCTACAATGAGCAGTTCTTC.

This sequence joins TRBV5-4 and TRBJ2-5; D not certain. Germline V gene data show CDR1 as SGHNT and CDR2 as YYREEE (reference sequence). V lost 0 bases, J lost 3 bases, and 9 bases lay in between. The CDR3 extends over 14 amino acids. As DNA, the CDR3 is TGTGCCAGCAGCTTGGTCGGAGCTGAAGAGACCCAGTACTTC. Its translation: CASSLVGAEETQYF.

This chain links TRBV7-9 with TRBJ1-5, with 8 bases that match TRBD1. V shed 5 bases, J shed 6 bases, and the junction held 9 bases outside the gene matches. The germline gives CDR1 SEHNR, CDR2 FQNEAQ (reference sequence). This CDR3 comprises 15 residues. In DNA form, the CDR3 reads TGTGCCAGCAGCCCAGGACAGGGTTTCCCTCAGCCCCAGCATTTT. Protein sequence: CASSPGQGFPQPQHF.

The V and J genes are TRBV20-1 and TRBJ2-1, with 7 bases fitting TRBD1. J lost 7 bases, V lost 5 bases, and 2 bases had no gene match. There are 11 residues in the CDR3. In germline, CDR1 is DFQATT, CDR2 SNEGSKA (reference sequence). The CDR3 bases are TGCAGTGCTCTCAGGGGGAATGAGCAGTTCTTC. This encodes CSALRGNEQFF.

The genes are TRBV11-2 and TRBJ2-5; D uncertain. The CDR3 consists of 13 residues. CDR1 and CDR2 (germline): SGHAT, FQNNGV. V lost 2 bases, J lost 0 bases, and 4 bases lay in between. CDR3 in DNA: TGTGCCAGCAGCTTAAACAACCAAGAGACCCAGTACTTC. It translates to CASSLNNQETQYF.